This record looks at one TCR beta chain sequence and its context. As yet, its antigen is unknown. The germline V gene encodes CDR1 MDHEN and CDR2 SYDVKM. This CDR3 is 22 amino acids long. Triplicate sorts, 300,000 cells apiece, were made for each CD8+ T cell subset. This entry belongs to a study of CXCR3-negative and CXCR3-positive naive CD8 T cells. Notes on the study in general: Surface CD5 looked about the same in the naive subsets, so the authors worked out TCR strength from TRB CDR3 properties. CXCR3-negative and CXCR3-positive naive cells shared comparable TRBV-TRBJ usage, but memory cells did not. TRB CDR3 hydrophobicity was greater in CXCR3-positive naive cells than in CXCR3-negative naive cells. With CXCR3 expression partially decreased after cryopreservation, most assays relied on fresh PBMCs.

With UMI labels, 5' RACE was used to prepare the TRB cDNA libraries. TCRdb reprocessed the 5' RACE reads, with one entry per CDR3 protein and no DNA. The listing contains some 140,000 distinct CDR3 sequences. The V and J genes are TRBV28 and TRBJ2-3; TCRdb's D call of TRBD1 is untestable without DNA. What was sequenced was naive CXCR3+ CD8+ T cells from blood. Documented subset: CD45RO-CCR7+CD27+CD95- naive CD8+ T cells expressing CXCR3 (TNR3+). This receptor was identified in a human donor in good health. Some clones in this sample may be carry-over from other donors' samples. CDR3: CASSLPRIRTGGALPSTDTQYF.